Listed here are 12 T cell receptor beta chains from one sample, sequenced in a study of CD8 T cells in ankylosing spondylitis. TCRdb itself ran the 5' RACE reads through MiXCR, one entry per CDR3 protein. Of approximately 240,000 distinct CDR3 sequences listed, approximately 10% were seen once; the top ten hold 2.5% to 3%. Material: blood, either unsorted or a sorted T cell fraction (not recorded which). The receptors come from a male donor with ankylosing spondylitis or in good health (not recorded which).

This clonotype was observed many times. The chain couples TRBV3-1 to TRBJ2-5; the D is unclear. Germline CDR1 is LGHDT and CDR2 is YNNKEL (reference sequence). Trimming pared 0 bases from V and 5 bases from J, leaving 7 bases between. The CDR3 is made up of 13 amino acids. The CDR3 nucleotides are TGTGCCAGCAGCCAAGAAAAGAAGGAGACCCAGTACTTC. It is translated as CASSQEKKETQYF.

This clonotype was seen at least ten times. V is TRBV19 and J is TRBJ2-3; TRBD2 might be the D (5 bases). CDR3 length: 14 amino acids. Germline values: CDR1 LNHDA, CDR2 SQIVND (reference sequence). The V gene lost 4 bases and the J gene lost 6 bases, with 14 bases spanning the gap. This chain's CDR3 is CASSTSLLGDTQYF. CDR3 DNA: TGTGCCAGTAGTACCTCCCTACTAGGGGATACGCAGTATTTT. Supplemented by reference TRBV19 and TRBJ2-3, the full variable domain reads DGGITQSPKYLFRKEGQNVTLSCEQNLNHDAMYWYRQDPGQGLRLIYYSQIVNDFQKGDIAEGYSVSREKKESFPLTVTSAQKNPTAFYLCASSTSLLGDTQYFGPGTRLTVL.

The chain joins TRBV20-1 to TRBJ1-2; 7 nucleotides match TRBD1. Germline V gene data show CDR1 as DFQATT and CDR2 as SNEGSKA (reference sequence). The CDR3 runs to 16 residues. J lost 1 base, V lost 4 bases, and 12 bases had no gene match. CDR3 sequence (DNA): TGCAGTGCTATCCCAAGGGACAGCTCGTATAACTATGGCTACACCTTC. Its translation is CSAIPRDSSYNYGYTF.

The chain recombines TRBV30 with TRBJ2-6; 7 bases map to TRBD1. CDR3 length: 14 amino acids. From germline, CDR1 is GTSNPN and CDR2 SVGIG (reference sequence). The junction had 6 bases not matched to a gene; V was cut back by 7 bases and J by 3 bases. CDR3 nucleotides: TGTGCCTCGCTGACAGGGTTTGGGGCCAACGTCCTGACTTTC. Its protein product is CASLTGFGANVLTF.

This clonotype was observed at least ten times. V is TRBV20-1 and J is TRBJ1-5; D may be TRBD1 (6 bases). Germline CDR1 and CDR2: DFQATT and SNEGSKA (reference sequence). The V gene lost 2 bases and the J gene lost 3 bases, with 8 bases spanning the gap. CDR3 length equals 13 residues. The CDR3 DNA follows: TGCAGTGCTAGACAGGGGTTCAATCAGCCCCAGCATTTT. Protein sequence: CSARQGFNQPQHF.

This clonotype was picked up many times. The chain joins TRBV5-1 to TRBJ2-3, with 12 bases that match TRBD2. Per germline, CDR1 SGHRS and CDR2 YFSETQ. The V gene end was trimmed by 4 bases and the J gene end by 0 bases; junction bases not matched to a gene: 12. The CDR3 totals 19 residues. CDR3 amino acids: CASSHGLAGISGSTDTQYF. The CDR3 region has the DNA TGCGCCAGCAGCCATGGACTAGCGGGAATCTCAGGTAGCACAGATACGCAGTATTTT.

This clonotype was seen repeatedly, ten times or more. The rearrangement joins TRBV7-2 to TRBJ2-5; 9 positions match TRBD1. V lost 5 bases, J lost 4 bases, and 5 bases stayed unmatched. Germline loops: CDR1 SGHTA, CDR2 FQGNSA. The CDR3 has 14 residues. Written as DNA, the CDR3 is TGTGCCAGCAGCCTCGGGACAGGGTTAGAGACCCAGTACTTC. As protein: CASSLGTGLETQYF.

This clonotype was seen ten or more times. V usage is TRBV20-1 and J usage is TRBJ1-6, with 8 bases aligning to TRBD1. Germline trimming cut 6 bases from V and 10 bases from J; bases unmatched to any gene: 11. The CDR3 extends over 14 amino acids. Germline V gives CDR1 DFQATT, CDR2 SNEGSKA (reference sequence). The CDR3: CSAGGQGRGSPLHF. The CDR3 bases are TGCAGTGCCGGAGGACAGGGAAGAGGGTCACCCCTCCACTTT.

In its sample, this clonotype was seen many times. The CDR3 nucleotides read TGTGCCAGCACGCAATCGGGACAGTACAATCAGCCCCAGCATTTT. Translating it yields CASTQSGQYNQPQHF. This chain uses TRBV12-3 or TRBV12-4 with TRBJ1-5; 7 nucleotides agree with TRBD1. The length of the CDR3 is 15 residues. J was trimmed by 3 bases and V by 7 bases; bases with no gene match: 9.

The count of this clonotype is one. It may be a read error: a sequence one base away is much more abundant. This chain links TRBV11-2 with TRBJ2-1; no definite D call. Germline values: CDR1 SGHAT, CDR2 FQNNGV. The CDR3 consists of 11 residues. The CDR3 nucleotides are TGTGCCGGCAGCTTAGTCTATGAGCAGTTCTTC. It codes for CAGSLVYEQFF. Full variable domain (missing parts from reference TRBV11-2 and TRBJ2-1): EAGVAQSPRYKIIEKRQSVAFWCNPISGHATLYWYQQILGQGPKLLIQFQNNGVVDDSQLPKDRFSAERLKGVDSTLKIQPAKLEDSAVYLCAGSLVYEQFFGPGTRLTVL.

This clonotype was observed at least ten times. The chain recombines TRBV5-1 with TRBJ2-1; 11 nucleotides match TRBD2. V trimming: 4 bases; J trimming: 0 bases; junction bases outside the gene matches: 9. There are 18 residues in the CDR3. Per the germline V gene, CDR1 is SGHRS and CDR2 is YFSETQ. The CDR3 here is CASSTGTSGLSSYNEQFF. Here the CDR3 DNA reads TGCGCCAGCAGCACTGGGACTAGCGGCCTTAGCTCCTACAATGAGCAGTTCTTC.

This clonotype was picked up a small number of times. CDR3 sequence: CASSPSNGVTDTQYF. CDR3 bases: TGTGCCAGCAGTCCCTCCAACGGGGTCACAGATACGCAGTATTTT. The chain links TRBV12-3 or TRBV12-4 to TRBJ2-3; D perhaps matches TRBD2 (5 bases). The V end lost 5 bases, the J end lost 2 bases, and 14 bases lay between the germline ends. CDR3 length equals 15 residues.